Each of the 11 T cell receptor beta chains below was sequenced from the same sample in a study of blood T cell repertoires in COVID-19. The table came from immunoSEQ multiplex PCR; TCRdb's copy has only in-frame clones and leaves some out. The repertoire holds about 170,000 clones, with more than 70% as singletons. The sample was peripheral blood. The receptors were gathered from a woman in her seventies who had recovered from COVID-19.

In nucleotides, the CDR3 is TGTGCCAGCAGCGAAGGAGGGGAGAGGCCCCAGCATTTT. It encodes CASSEGGERPQHF. This chain joins TRBV7-8 and TRBJ1-5, with a possible D match to TRBD1 (5 bases). Trimming took off 5 bases at V and 9 bases at J, with 14 bases between the two ends. This CDR3 is built from 13 residues. Per the germline V gene, CDR1 is SGHVS and CDR2 is FQNEAQ.

The rearrangement uses TRBV2 and TRBJ1-1, with D perhaps TRBD1 (5 bases). The germline gives CDR1 SNHLY, CDR2 FYNNEI. The CDR3 spans 13 residues. V was cut by 4 bases and J by 11 bases, with 17 bases left in between. The CDR3 loop reads CASSGARLEGAFF. CDR3 DNA: TGTGCCAGCAGTGGGGCTAGGCTGGAGGGGGCTTTCTTT.

This clone is a singleton in its sample. A clone one base away is much larger, so this may be a read error. Distinct nucleotide sequences in the sample also encode this CDR3. Written as DNA, the CDR3 is TGTGCCAGCTCACCCACGAGCGGGAGGGCCCAGGAAACCCAGTACTTC. Translating it yields CASSPTSGRAQETQYF. This chain connects TRBV18 to TRBJ2-5; 10 bases map to TRBD2. Looked up from germline, CDR1 is KGHSH and CDR2 is LQKENI. V gave up 3 bases and J gave up 8 bases; unmatched junction bases: 12. This CDR3 is built from 16 residues.

The rearrangement links TRBV25-1 to TRBJ2-3; TRBD1 matches at 8 bases. The CDR3 sequence is 15 residues long. Germline CDR1 reads MGHDK; CDR2 reads SYGVNS. After removal of 3 bases from V and 4 bases from J, the junction contained 6 bases not matched to a gene. The CDR3 bases are TGTGCCAGCAGTGAGGACAGGGTCGGCTCAGATACGCAGTATTTT. Its translation is CASSEDRVGSDTQYF.

The genes are TRBV27 and TRBJ2-7; TRBD1 is a possible D gene (5 bases). The CDR3 runs 15 residues. Trimming took 1 base from V and 2 from J, leaving 12 bases between them. CDR1 and CDR2 (germline): MNHEY, SMNVEV (reference sequence). The CDR3 DNA reads TGTGCCAGCAGTTTATTGGGGCAGGACCCCTACGAGCAGTACTTC. This codes for CASSLLGQDPYEQYF.

This chain connects TRBV19 to TRBJ2-2, with a tentative D call TRBD2 (6 bases). Germline V gives CDR1 LNHDA, CDR2 SQIVND (reference sequence). Between the trimmed V and J ends, which lost 7 bases and 5 bases, there was a span of 11 bases. This CDR3 region has 13 residues. The CDR3 reads CASTGEGTGELFF. The CDR3 DNA sequence: TGTGCCAGTACGGGAGAAGGTACCGGGGAGCTGTTTTTT.

The gene calls are TRBV15 and TRBJ2-7; 10 bases map to TRBD1. The CDR3 contains 14 residues. V shed 5 bases and J 1 base; nucleotides not matched to a gene: 2. Germline V gene data show CDR1 as LNHNV and CDR2 as YYDKDF (reference sequence). The CDR3 DNA reads TGTGCCACCAGCCGGGACAGGGGTTCCTACGAGCAGTACTTC. Its protein product is CATSRDRGSYEQYF. The variable domain in full, completed from reference TRBV15 and TRBJ2-7, reads DAMVIQNPRYQVTQFGKPVTLSCSQTLNHNVMYWYQQKSSQAPKLLFHYYDKDFNNEADTPDNFQSRRPNTSFCFLDIRSPGLGDTAMYLCATSRDRGSYEQYFGPGTRLTVT.

The gene calls are TRBV5-1 and TRBJ2-1, with TRBD2 as a possible D gene (5 bases). With 6 bases removed from V and 0 bases from J, the gap between germline ends came to 10 bases. The germline CDR1 and CDR2 sequences are SGHRS and YFSETQ. This CDR3 region has 14 residues. For the CDR3, the DNA is TGCGCCAGCACCCCGGCGGGCTCCTACAATGAGCAGTTCTTC. It yields the protein CASTPAGSYNEQFF.

The chain combines TRBV10-1 with TRBJ1-2; D remains unclear. CDR3 size: 12 residues. Germline V gives CDR1 WNHNN, CDR2 SYGVQD (reference sequence). Between the trimmed V and J ends, which lost 6 bases and 5 bases, there was a span of 10 bases. The CDR3 is CASRAGRYGYTF. CDR3 DNA sequence: TGCGCCAGCAGGGCGGGGAGATATGGCTACACCTTC.

The chain uses TRBV6-5 and TRBJ1-2; TRBD1 might be the D (5 bases). V was shortened by 7 bases and J by 8 bases, with 14 bases between the two germline ends. Germline V gene data show CDR1 as MNHEY and CDR2 as SVGAGI. The length of the CDR3 is 12 residues. CDR3 region: CASTSGGSGYTF. The CDR3 bases are TGTGCCAGCACCAGTGGGGGGTCCGGCTACACCTTC.

The chain is built from TRBV2 and TRBJ2-2; 8 nucleotides agree with TRBD1. The germline V gene has CDR1 SNHLY and CDR2 FYNNEI. Trimming cost V 6 bases and J 1 base; bases outside gene matches: 4. This CDR3 has 15 amino acids. Here the CDR3 reads CASRRGTGNTGELFF. The CDR3 DNA is TGTGCCAGCAGACGCGGGACAGGGAACACCGGGGAGCTGTTTTTT.